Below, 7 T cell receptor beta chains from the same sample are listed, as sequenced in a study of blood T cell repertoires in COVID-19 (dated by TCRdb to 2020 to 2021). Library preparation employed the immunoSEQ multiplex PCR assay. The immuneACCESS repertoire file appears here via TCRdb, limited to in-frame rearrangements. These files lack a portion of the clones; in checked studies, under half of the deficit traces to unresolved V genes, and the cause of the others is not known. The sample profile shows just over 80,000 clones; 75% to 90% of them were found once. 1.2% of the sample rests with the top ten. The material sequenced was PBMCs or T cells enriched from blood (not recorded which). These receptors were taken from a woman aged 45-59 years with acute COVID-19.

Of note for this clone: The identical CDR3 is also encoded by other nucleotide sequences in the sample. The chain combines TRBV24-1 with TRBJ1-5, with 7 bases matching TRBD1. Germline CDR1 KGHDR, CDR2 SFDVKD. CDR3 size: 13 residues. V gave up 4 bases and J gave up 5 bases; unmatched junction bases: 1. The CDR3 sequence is CATSDRGDQPQHF. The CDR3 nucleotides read TGTGCCACCAGTGACAGGGGGGATCAGCCCCAGCATTTT.

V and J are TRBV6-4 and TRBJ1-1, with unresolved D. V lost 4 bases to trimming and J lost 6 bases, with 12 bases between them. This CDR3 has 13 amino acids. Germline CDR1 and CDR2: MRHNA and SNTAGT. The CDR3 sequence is CASSARPGAEAFF. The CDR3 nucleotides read TGTGCCAGCAGTGCCCGACCCGGGGCTGAAGCTTTCTTT.

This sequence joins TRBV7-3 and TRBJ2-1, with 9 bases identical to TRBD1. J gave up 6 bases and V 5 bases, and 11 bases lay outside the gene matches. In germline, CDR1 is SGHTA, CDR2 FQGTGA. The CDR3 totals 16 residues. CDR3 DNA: TGTGCCAGCAGCCCCCTCTGGGACAGGGATAGCAATGAGCAGTTCTTC. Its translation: CASSPLWDRDSNEQFF.

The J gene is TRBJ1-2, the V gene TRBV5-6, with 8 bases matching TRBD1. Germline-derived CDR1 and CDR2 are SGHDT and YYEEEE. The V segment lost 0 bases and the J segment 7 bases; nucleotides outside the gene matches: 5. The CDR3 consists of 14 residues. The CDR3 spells CASSLVDRGFGYTF. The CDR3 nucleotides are TGTGCCAGCAGCTTGGTCGACAGGGGTTTTGGCTACACCTTC.

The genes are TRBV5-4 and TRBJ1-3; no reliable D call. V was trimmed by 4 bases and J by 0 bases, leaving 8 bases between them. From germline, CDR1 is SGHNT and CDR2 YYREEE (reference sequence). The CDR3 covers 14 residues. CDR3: CASSVWSSGNTIYF. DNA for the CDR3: TGTGCCAGCAGCGTGTGGAGCTCTGGAAACACCATATATTTT.

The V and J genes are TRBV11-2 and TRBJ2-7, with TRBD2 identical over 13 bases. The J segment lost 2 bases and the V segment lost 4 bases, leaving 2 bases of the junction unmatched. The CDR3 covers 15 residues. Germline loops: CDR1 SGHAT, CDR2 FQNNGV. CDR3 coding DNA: TGTGCCAGCAGCTCAGGACTAGCGGGAGCCTACGAGCAGTACTTC. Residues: CASSSGLAGAYEQYF.

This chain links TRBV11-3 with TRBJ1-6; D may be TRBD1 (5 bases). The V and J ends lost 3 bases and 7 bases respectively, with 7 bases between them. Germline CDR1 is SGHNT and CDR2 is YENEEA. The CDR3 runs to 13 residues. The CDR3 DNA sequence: TGTGCCAGCAGCTTTGGGGGGAATTCACCCCTCCACTTT. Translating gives CASSFGGNSPLHF.